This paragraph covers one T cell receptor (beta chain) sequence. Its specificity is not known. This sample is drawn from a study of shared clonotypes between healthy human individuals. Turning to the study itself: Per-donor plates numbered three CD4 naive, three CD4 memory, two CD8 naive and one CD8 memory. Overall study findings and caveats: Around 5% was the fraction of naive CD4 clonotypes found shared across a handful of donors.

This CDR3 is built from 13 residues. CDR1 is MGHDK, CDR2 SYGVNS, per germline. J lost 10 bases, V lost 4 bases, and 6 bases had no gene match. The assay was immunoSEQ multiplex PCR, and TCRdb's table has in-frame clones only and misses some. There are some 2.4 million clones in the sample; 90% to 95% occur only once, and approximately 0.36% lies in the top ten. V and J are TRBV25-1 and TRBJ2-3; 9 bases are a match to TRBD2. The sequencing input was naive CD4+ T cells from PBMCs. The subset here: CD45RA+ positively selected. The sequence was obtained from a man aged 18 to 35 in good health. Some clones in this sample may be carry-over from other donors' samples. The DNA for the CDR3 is TGTGCCAGCAGTGCGGCGGGAGGGTCCCCGCAGTATTTT. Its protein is CASSAAGGSPQYF.